The 5 T cell receptor beta chains presented below share a single source sample, sequenced in a study of cytomegalovirus exposure and HLA in healthy donors (dated by TCRdb to about 2017). Library prep was done by the immunoSEQ multiplex PCR assay. For the multiplex PCR, a mixture combining 60 forward primers for TCR Vbeta segments and 13 reverse primers for TCR Jbeta segments was used. As stored in TCRdb, this immuneACCESS dataset retains in-frame rearrangements with V and J assigned. A fraction of the clones does not appear; measured against another copy, unresolved V genes explain less than half of the discrepancy, and the remainder lacks a known reason. The sample includes about 180,000 clones, with about 69% observed a single time. The ten largest clones add up to less than 2.5% of the sample. Sequencing was carried out using PBMCs. The receptors were sampled from a human donor in good health.

This clone appeared once. The gene calls are TRBV5-4 and TRBJ1-1; 10 bases map to TRBD1. This CDR3 has 15 residues. CDR1 SGHNT and CDR2 YYREEE come from the germline V gene (reference sequence). After removal of 4 bases from V and 5 bases from J, the junction contained 8 bases not matched to a gene. CDR3 in DNA: TGTGCCAGCAGCGTGACAGGGGGCGCGGGTACTGAAGCTTTCTTT. It codes for CASSVTGGAGTEAFF.

This sequence joins TRBV2 and TRBJ2-1; D not certain. This CDR3 is built from 14 residues. Trimming took off 3 bases at V and 0 bases at J, with 6 bases between the two ends. Germline CDR1 and CDR2: SNHLY and FYNNEI. The CDR3 sequence: CASSESGSYNEQFF. CDR3 DNA sequence: TGTGCCAGCAGTGAGAGTGGCTCCTACAATGAGCAGTTCTTC.

In its sample, this clone was seen a few times. The chain employs TRBV6-6 and TRBJ1-2; 10 positions agree with TRBD1. CDR3 length equals 14 residues. V was clipped by 5 bases and J by 4 bases; unmatched bases: 4. Germline CDR1 and CDR2: MNHNY and SVGAGI (reference sequence). The CDR3 DNA sequence: TGTGCCAGCAGTCTCGGGACAGGGGCCTATGGCTACACCTTC. Amino acid sequence: CASSLGTGAYGYTF.

V is TRBV5-1 and J is TRBJ1-3, with 7 bases lining up with TRBD1. This CDR3 comprises 15 residues. Unmatched junction bases numbered 7, after V lost 7 bases and J lost 0 bases. Per germline, CDR1 SGHRS and CDR2 YFSETQ. In DNA form, the CDR3 reads TGCGCCAGCGCCGAGGGGGCAGCCTCTGGAAACACCATATATTTT. It encodes CASAEGAASGNTIYF.

This clone has more than one count but fewer than ten. J is TRBJ2-7 and V is TRBV5-8; D uncertain. This CDR3 is 14 amino acids long. With 0 bases removed from V and 6 bases from J, the gap between germline ends came to 13 bases. The germline CDR1 and CDR2 sequences are SGHTS and YDEGEE. This chain's CDR3 is CASSLERSRGEQYF. The CDR3 nucleotides read TGTGCCAGCAGCTTGGAACGGTCCCGAGGCGAGCAGTACTTC.